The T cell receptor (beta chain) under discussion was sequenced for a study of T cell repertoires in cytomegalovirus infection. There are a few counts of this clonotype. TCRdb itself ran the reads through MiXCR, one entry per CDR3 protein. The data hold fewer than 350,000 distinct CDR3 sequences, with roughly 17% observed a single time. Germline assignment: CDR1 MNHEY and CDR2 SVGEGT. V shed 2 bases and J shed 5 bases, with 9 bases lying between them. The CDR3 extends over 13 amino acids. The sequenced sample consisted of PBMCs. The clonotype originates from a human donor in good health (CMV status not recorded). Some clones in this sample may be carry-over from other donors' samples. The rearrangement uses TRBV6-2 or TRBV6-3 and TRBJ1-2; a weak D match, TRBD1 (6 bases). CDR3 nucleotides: TGTGCCAGCAGTTACGGGACAAAGTATGGCTACACCTTC. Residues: CASSYGTKYGYTF.